This TCR beta chain came from a study of OX40 agonist ivuxolimab in advanced cancers. The wider study: Patients in the trial were receiving intravenous ivuxolimab every 2 weeks, at doses of 0.01 to 10 mg/kg. Two cutaneous melanoma patients and one hepatocellular carcinoma patient, three in all, had partial responses. Study-level results: Low normalized T-cell clonal expansion was additionally recorded for some nonresponders.

In the case of this clone: Antigen: not known.

Generated by immunoSEQ multiplex PCR, the TCRdb table keeps only in-frame clones and is missing some. This sample has 48,000 or so clones; around 87% occur once, and the top ten carry 1.5% to 2%. This clonotype originated in an adult with an advanced solid tumor such as melanoma, head and neck, liver or kidney cancer. Sequenced material: CD4+ or CD8+ T cells sorted from blood, taken in a trial of the OX40 agonist ivuxolimab.

Written as DNA, the CDR3 is TGTGCCAGTAGTAGTATCGGGACCCCGGCAGGTGGTCTCGGAGAGACCCAGTACTTC. It yields the protein CASSSIGTPAGGLGETQYF. The V and J genes are TRBV19 and TRBJ2-5; D is possibly TRBD1 or TRBD2 (5 bases each). This CDR3 spans 19 amino acids. Trimming took 4 bases from V and 4 from J, leaving 28 bases between them. Germline CDR1 and CDR2: LNHDA and SQIVND (reference sequence).